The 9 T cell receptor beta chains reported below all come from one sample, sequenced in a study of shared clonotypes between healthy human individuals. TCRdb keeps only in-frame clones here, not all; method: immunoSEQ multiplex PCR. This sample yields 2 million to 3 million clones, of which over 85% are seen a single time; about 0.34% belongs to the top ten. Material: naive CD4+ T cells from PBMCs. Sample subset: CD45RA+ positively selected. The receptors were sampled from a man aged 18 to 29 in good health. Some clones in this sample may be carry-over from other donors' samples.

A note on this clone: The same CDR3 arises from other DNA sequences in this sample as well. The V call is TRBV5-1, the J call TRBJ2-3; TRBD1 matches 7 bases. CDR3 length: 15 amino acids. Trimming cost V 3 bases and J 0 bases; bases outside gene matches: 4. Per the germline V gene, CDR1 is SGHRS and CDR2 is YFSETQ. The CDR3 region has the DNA TGCGCCAGCAGCTCGGGACAGACTAGCACAGATACGCAGTATTTT. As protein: CASSSGQTSTDTQYF.

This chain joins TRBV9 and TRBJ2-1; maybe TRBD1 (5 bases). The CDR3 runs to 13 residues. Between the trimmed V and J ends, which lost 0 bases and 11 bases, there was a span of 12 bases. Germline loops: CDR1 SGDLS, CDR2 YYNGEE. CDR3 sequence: CASSVDPADKQFF. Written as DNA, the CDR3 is TGTGCCAGCAGCGTAGACCCGGCGGACAAGCAGTTCTTC.

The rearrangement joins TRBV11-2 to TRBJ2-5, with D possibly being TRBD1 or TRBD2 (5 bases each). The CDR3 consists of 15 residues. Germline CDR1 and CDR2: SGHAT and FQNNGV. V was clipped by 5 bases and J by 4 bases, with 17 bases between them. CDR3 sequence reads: CASSPDPGTGETQYF. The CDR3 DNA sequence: TGTGCCAGCAGCCCCGACCCTGGGACCGGAGAGACCCAGTACTTC.

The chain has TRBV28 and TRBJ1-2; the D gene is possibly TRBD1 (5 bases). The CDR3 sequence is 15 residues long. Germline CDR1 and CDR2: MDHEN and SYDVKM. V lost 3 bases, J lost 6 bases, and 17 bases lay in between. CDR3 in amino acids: CASSFLRGGADGYTF. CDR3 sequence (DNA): TGTGCCAGCAGTTTTTTGAGGGGAGGGGCAGATGGCTACACCTTC.

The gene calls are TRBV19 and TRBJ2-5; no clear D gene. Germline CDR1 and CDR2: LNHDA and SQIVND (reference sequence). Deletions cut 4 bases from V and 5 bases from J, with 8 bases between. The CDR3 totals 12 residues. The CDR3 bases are TGTGCCAGTAGTAATAGTTACGAGACCCAGTACTTC. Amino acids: CASSNSYETQYF. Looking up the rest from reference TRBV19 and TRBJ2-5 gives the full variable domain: DGGITQSPKYLFRKEGQNVTLSCEQNLNHDAMYWYRQDPGQGLRLIYYSQIVNDFQKGDIAEGYSVSREKKESFPLTVTSAQKNPTAFYLCASSNSYETQYFGPGTRLLVL.

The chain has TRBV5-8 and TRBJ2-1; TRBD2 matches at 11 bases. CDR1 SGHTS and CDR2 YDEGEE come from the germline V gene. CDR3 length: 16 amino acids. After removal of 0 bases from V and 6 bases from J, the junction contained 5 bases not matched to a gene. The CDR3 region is CASSLGLAGSINEQFF. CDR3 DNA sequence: TGTGCCAGCAGCTTGGGACTAGCGGGATCAATCAATGAGCAGTTCTTC.

The CDR3 region is CASSRGVEGGQPQHF. The CDR3 region has the DNA TGCGCCAGCAGCCGGGGAGTCGAGGGGGGACAGCCCCAGCATTTT. The chain couples TRBV4-1 to TRBJ1-5, with a possible D match to TRBD1 (6 bases). Germline CDR1 reads MGHRA; CDR2 reads YSYEKL. Trimming took 4 bases from V and 7 from J, leaving 17 bases between them. The CDR3 length is 15 residues.

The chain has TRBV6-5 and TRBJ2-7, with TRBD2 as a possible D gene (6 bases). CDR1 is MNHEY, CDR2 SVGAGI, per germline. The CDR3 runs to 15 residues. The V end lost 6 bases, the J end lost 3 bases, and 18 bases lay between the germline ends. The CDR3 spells CASSKGPGLHYEQYF. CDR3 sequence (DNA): TGTGCCAGCAGCAAGGGACCGGGACTCCACTACGAGCAGTACTTC.

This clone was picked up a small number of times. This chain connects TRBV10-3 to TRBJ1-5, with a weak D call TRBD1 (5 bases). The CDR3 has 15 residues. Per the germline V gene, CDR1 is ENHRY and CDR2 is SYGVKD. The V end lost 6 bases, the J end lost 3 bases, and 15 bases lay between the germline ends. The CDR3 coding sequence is TGTGCCATCAGCGGAGGGGCTGGGGCCAATCAGCCCCAGCATTTT. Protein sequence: CAISGGAGANQPQHF.